The clone carrying this T cell receptor beta chain was counted a few times. Its antigen is currently unknown. V lost 5 bases, J lost 5 bases, and 9 bases lay in between. CDR1 and CDR2 (germline): LNHDA, SQIVND (reference sequence). CDR3 length: 12 amino acids. Amplification targeted TCR beta CDR3 regions from RNA transcripts. TCR CDR3 regions were first amplified by RT-PCR with HTBI primers. TCRdb itself ran the multiplex PCR reads through MiXCR, one entry per CDR3 protein. This sample yields approximately 330,000 distinct CDR3 sequences, of which around a fifth are seen a single time; under 55% belongs to the top ten. The data were obtained in a study of T cells in Graves' hyperthyroidism and ophthalmopathy. Notes on the study in general: Most thyroid-expanded clonotypes above 0.001 were also found in blood.

The TCR originated in a woman in her 50s with Graves' hyperthyroidism. Sequencing input: blood. The chain employs TRBV19 and TRBJ2-5; D not resolved. CDR3 sequence (DNA): TGTGCCAGTAGTTCCTCCTGGGAGACCCAGTACTTC. Protein product: CASSSSWETQYF.